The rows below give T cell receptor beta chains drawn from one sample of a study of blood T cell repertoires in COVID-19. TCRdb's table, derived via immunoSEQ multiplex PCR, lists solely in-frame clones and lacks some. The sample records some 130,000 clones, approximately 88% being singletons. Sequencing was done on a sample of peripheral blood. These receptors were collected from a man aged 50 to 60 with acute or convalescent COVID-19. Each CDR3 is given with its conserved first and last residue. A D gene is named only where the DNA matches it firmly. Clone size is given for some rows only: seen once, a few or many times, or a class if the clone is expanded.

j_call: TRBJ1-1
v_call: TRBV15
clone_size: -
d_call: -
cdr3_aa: CATSRAREGKAFF
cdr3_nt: TGTGCCACCAGCAGAGCTCGGGAGGGTAAGGCTTTCTTT

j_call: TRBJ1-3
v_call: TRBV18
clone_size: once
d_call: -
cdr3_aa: CASSPSQVPSGNTIYF
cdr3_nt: TGTGCCAGCTCACCATCGCAGGTCCCCTCTGGAAACACCATATATTTT

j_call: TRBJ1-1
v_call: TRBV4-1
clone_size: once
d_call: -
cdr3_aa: CASSPRGGSVNTEAFF
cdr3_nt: TGCGCCAGCAGCCCTCGGGGGGGAAGTGTGAACACTGAAGCTTTCTTT

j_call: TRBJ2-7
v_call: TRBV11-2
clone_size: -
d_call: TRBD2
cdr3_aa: CASTVSGREYEQYF
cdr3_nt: TGTGCCAGCACTGTCTCCGGGAGGGAGTACGAGCAGTACTTC

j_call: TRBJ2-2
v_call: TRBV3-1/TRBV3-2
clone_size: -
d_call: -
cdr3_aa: CASSLNEGEGGELFF
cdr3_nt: TGTGCCAGCAGCCTTAACGAAGGAGAGGGCGGGGAGCTGTTTTTT

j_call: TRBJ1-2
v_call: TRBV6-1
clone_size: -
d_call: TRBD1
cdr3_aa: CASRGQGVYYGYTF
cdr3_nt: TGTGCCAGCAGGGGACAGGGGGTTTACTATGGCTACACCTTC

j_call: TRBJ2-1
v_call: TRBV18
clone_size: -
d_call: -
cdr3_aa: CASSPYQLDVGDNEQFF
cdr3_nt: TGTGCCAGCTCACCATACCAACTAGATGTAGGTGACAATGAGCAGTTCTTC

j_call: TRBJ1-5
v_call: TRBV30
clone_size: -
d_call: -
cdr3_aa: CAWSVSGPNQPQHF
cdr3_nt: TGTGCCTGGAGTGTATCGGGTCCTAATCAGCCCCAGCATTTT

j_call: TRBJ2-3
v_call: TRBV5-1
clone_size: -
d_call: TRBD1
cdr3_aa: CASSFGQGGDTQYF
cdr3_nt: TGCGCCAGCAGCTTCGGACAGGGGGGAGATACGCAGTATTTT

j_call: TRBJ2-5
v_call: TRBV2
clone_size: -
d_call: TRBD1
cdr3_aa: CASSPRTGGQETQYF
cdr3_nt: TGTGCCAGCAGTCCCAGGACAGGGGGACAAGAGACCCAGTACTTC

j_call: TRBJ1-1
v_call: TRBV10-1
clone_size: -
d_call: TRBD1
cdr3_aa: CASSSGQVRGRNTEAFF
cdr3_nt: TGCGCCAGCAGTTCCGGACAGGTTCGGGGAAGGAACACTGAAGCTTTCTTT

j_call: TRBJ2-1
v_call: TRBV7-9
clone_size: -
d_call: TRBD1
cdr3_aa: CASSRPGQGNEQFF
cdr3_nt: TGTGCCAGCAGCCGCCCGGGACAGGGAAATGAGCAGTTCTTC

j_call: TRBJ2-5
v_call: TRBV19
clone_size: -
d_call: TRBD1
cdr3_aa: CASSAPGGMETQYF
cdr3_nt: TGTGCCAGTAGCGCCCCAGGGGGCATGGAGACCCAGTACTTC

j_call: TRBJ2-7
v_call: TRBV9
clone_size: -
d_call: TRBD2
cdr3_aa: CASSRLAGGHEQYF
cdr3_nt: TGTGCCAGCAGCCGACTAGCGGGGGGACACGAGCAGTACTTC

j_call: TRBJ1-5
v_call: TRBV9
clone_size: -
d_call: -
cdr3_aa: CASSRQDDQPQHF
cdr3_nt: TGTGCCAGCAGCCGACAGGACGATCAGCCCCAGCATTTT

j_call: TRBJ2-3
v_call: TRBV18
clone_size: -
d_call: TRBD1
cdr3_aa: CASSPRTGKTDTQYF
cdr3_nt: TGTGCCAGCTCCCCGAGGACAGGGAAGACAGATACGCAGTATTTT

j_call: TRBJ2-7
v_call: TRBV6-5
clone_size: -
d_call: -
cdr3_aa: CASSSAGRGSYEQYF
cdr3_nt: TGTGCCAGCAGTTCGGCCGGCCGGGGCTCCTACGAGCAGTACTTC

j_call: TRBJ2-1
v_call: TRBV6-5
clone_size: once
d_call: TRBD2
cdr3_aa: CASSYRPAGIGDEQFF
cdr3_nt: TGTGCCAGCAGTTACAGACCAGCGGGGATCGGGGATGAGCAGTTCTTC

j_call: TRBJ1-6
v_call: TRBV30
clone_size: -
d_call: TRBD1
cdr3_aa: CARGTGWNSPLHF
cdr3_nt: TGTGCCCGCGGGACAGGCTGGAATTCACCCCTCCACTTT

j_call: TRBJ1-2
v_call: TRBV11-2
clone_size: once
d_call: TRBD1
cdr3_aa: CASSLDRQGAAYGYTF
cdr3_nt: TGTGCCAGCAGCTTAGATCGACAGGGGGCGGCCTATGGCTACACCTTC

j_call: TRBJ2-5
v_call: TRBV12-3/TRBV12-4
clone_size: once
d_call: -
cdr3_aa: CASSTGETQYF
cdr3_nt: TGTGCCAGCAGTACCGGGGAGACCCAGTACTTC

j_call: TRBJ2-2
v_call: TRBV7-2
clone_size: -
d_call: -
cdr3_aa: CASSLVGTGTLELFF
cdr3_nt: TGTGCCAGCAGCTTAGTGGGTACAGGAACCCTGGAGCTGTTTTTT

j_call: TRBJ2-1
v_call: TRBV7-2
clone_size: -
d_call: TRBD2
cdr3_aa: CASSWTSGRWDEQFF
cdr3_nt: TGTGCCAGCAGTTGGACTAGCGGGAGATGGGATGAGCAGTTCTTC